This T cell receptor beta chain comes out of a study of Ad26.COV2.S vaccination and SARS-CoV-2 variants. Treatment reported: some 20 received Ad26.COV2.S at low or high dose, single or two shots; roughly five received placebo; per-sample allocation not given. Sampling occurred on day 63 after the first vaccine or placebo injection. This CDR3 comprises 16 residues. CDR1 is SGHVS and CDR2 is FQNEAQ in the germline V gene. J gave up 5 bases and V 2 bases, and 9 bases lay outside the gene matches. Sequenced by immunoSEQ multiplex PCR; TCRdb stores in-frame clones only, minus some. This sample has 360,000 or so clones, with about nine tenths found just once.

This TCR came from a person between 18 and 65 years old who received the Ad26.COV2.S COVID-19 vaccine or a placebo. The V gene is TRBV7-8, the J gene TRBJ2-3, with TRBD2 matching 8 bases. The material sequenced was peripheral blood, taken in a trial of Ad26.COV2.S vaccine versus placebo. The CDR3 region is CASSLSGGAGLDTQYF. CDR3 nucleotide sequence: TGTGCCAGCAGCTTAAGCGGGGGCGCCGGTCTAGATACGCAGTATTTT.